This TCR beta chain was captured in a study of CD8+ T cells in alopecia areata. Overall study: The authors scored treated patients' severity by affected scalp percentage.

V gave up 5 bases and J gave up 13 bases, with 14 bases separating them. This CDR3 has 10 residues. Germline lookup yields CDR1 SQVTM and CDR2 ANQGSEA. RNA extraction and reverse transcription yielded cDNA as sequencing template. This table comes from immunoSEQ multiplex PCR, and its TCRdb copy is limited to in-frame clones, with some not included. The sample consists of some 240,000 clones, under 60% of them appearing once. Treatment noted: oral pan-JAK inhibitor, 5-10 mg twice daily. The sequence derives from a human donor with alopecia areata. This chain connects TRBV29-1 to TRBJ1-2; D is uncertain. Source: CD4+ T cells sorted from blood, taken at week 4, from a patient treated with tofacitinib. This CDR3 is CSVQPPISTF. The CDR3 region has the DNA TGCAGCGTTCAGCCGCCCATAAGCACCTTC.